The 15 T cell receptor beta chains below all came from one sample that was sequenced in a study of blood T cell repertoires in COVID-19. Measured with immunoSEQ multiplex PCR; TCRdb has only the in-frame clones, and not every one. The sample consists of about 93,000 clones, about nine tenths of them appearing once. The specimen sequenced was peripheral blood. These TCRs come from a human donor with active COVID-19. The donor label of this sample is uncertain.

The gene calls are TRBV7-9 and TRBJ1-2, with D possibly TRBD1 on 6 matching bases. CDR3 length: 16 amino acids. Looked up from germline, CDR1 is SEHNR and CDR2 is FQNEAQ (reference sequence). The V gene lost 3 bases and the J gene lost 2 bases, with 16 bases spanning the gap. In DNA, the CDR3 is TGTGCCAGCAGCTTTGACCTAGGCAGGGGAAACTATGGCTACACCTTC. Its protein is CASSFDLGRGNYGYTF.

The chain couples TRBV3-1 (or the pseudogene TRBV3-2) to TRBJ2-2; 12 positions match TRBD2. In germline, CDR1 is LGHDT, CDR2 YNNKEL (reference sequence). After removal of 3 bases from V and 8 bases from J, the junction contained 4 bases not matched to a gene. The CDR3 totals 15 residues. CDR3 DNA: TGTGCCAGCAGCCAGAGACTAGCGGGGGCAGGGGAGCTGTTTTTT. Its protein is CASSQRLAGAGELFF.

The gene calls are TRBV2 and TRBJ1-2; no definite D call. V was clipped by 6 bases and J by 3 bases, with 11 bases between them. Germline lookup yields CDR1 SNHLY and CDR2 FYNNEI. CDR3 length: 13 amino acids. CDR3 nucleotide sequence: TGTGCCAGCAGCCATACAGAGTACTATGGCTACACCTTC. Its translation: CASSHTEYYGYTF. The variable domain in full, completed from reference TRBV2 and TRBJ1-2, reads EPEVTQTPSHQVTQMGQEVILRCVPISNHLYFYWYRQILGQKVEFLVSFYNNEISEKSEIFDDQFSVERPDGSNFTLKIRSTKLEDSAMYFCASSHTEYYGYTFGSGTRLTVV.

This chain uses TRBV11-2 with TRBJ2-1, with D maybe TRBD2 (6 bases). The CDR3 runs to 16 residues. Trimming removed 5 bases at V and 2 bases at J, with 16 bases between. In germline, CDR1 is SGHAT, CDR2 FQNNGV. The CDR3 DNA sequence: TGTGCCAGCAGCCCCGGGGGTAGCCTGACCTACAATGAGCAGTTCTTC. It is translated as CASSPGGSLTYNEQFF.

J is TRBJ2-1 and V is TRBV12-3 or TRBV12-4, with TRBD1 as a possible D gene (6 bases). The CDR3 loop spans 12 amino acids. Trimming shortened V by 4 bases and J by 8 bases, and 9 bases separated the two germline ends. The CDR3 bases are TGTGCCAGCAGTTACAGGGTCGATGAGCAGTTCTTC. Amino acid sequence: CASSYRVDEQFF.

The DNA for the CDR3 is TGCAGCGTTGAGCCAGGGTTGGGGGCTGAGCAGTACTTC. It specifies CSVEPGLGAEQYF. This sequence joins TRBV29-1 and TRBJ2-7, with D perhaps TRBD1 (6 bases). The V and J ends lost 3 bases and 7 bases respectively, with 16 bases between them. The CDR3 sequence is 13 residues long. In germline, CDR1 is SQVTM, CDR2 ANQGSEA.

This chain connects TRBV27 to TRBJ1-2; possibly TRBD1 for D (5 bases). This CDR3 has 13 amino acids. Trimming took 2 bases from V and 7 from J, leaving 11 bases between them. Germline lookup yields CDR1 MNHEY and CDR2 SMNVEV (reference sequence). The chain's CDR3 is CASSLAGFSGYTF. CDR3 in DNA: TGTGCCAGCAGTTTAGCAGGGTTTTCTGGCTACACCTTC.

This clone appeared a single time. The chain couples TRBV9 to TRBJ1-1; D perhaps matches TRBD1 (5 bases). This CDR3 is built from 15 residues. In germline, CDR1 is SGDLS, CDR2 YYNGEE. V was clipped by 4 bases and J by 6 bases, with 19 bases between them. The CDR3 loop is CASSTTTAEGAEAFF. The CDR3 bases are TGTGCCAGCAGCACCACGACAGCAGAAGGGGCTGAAGCTTTCTTT. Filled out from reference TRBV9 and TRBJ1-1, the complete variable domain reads DSGVTQTPKHLITATGQRVTLRCSPRSGDLSVYWYQQSLDQGLQFLIQYYNGEERAKGNILERFSAQQFPDLHSELNLSSLELGDSALYFCASSTTTAEGAEAFFGQGTRLTVV.

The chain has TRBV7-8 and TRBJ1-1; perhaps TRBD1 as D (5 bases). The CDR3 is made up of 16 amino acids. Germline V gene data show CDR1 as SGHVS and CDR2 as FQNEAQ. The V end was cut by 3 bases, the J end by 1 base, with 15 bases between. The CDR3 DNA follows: TGTGCCAGCAGCTTTCTGGCAGGGATGGGGAACACTGAAGCTTTCTTT. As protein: CASSFLAGMGNTEAFF.

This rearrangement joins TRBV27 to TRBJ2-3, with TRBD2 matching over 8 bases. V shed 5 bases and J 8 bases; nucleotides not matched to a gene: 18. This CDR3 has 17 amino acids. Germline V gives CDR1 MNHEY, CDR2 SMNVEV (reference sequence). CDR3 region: CASSPQAIAGFLSTQYF. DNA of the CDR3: TGTGCCAGCAGTCCCCAAGCCATAGCGGGGTTTTTGTCTACGCAGTATTTT.

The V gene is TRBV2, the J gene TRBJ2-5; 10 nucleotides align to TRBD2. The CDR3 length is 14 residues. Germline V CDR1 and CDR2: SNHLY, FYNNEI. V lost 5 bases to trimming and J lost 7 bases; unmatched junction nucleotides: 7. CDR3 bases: TGTGCCAGCAGTAGAGCGGGGGGGGCCGGGACCCAGTACTTC. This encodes CASSRAGGAGTQYF.

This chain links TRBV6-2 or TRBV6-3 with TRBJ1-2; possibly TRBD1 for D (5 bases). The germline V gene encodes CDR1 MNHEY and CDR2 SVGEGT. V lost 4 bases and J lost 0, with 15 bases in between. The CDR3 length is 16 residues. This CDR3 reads CASSSRRQSTNYGYTF. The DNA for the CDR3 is TGTGCCAGCAGTTCCCGTCGACAGTCCACTAACTATGGCTACACCTTC.

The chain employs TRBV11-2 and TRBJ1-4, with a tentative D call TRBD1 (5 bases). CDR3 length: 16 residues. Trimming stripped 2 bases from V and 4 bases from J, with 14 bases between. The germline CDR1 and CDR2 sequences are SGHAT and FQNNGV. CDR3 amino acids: CASSLRGSRDNEKLFF. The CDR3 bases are TGTGCCAGCAGCTTACGGGGGAGCCGCGATAATGAAAAACTGTTTTTT.

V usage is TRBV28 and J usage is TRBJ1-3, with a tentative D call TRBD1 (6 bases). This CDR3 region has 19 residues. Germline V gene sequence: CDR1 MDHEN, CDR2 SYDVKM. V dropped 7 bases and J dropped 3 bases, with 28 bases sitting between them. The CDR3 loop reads CASTSRTPGAITFGNTIYF. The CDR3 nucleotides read TGTGCCAGCACCTCTAGGACTCCAGGGGCAATCACCTTTGGAAACACCATATATTTT.

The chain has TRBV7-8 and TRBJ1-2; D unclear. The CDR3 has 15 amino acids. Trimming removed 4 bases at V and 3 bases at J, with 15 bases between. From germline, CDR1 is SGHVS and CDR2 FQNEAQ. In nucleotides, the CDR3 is TGTGCCAGCAGCTCGGCGGGTGGTGGCTACTATGGCTACACCTTC. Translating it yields CASSSAGGGYYGYTF.